The 3 T cell receptor beta chains listed next were all sequenced from one sample in a study of T-cell memory formation after mild COVID-19. TCRdb re-called the 5' RACE reads with MiXCR, one entry per CDR3 protein. The sample lists approximately 400,000 distinct CDR3 sequences; more than 15% were seen once. The specimen sequenced was PBMCs or a T cell subset sorted from them (not recorded which). The source is a man between 18 and 35 years old who had mild COVID-19 (a few samples of this study predate the infection). Cell type and time point are not known.

This clonotype has only a few counts. Relative to the germline gene, one junction end is altered; a read error may explain this. V and J are TRBV4-1 and TRBJ2-7; TRBD2 is a possible D gene (7 bases). This CDR3 comprises 15 residues. Germline CDR1 reads MGHRA; CDR2 reads YSYEKL. The CDR3: CASSQDVGGQVEKYF. The CDR3 DNA reads as TGCGCCAGCAGCCAAGATGTCGGGGGGCAGGTCGAGAAGTACTTC.

DNA of the CDR3: TGCAGTGCTATCGGACAGGGATTCTATGAGCAGTTCTTC. This sequence encodes CSAIGQGFYEQFF. This rearrangement joins TRBV20-1 to TRBJ2-1; 8 bases align to TRBD1. Trimming at V came to 4 bases and at J to 8 bases, leaving 7 bases not matched to a gene. The CDR3 has 13 amino acids. Germline CDR1 reads DFQATT; CDR2 reads SNEGSKA (reference sequence).

The table lists this clonotype with many counts. Here the CDR3 DNA reads TGCGCCACTCGACAGAGACGACATACGCAGTATTTT. Its translation is CATRQRRHTQYF. V and J are TRBV5-1 and TRBJ2-3; a possible D gene is TRBD1 (5 bases). The germline V and J ends were trimmed by 9 bases and 7 bases, with 15 bases remaining between them. Germline assignment: CDR1 SGHRS and CDR2 YFSETQ. The CDR3 length is 12 residues. Full variable domain (missing parts from reference TRBV5-1 and TRBJ2-3): KAGVTQTPRYLIKTRGQQVTLSCSPISGHRSVSWYQQTPGQGLQFLFEYFSETQRNKGNFPGRFSGRQFSNSRSEMNVSTLELGDSALYLCATRQRRHTQYFGPGTRLTVL.